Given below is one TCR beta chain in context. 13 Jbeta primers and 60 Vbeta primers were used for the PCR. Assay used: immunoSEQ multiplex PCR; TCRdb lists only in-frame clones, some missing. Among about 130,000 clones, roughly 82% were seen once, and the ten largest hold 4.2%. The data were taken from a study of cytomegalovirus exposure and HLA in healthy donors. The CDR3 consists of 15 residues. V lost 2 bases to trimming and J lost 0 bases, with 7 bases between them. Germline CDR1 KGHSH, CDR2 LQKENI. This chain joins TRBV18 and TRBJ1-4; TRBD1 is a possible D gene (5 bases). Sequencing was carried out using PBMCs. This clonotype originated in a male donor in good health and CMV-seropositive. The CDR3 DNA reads TGTGCCAGCTCACCAACGACAGCAACTAATGAAAAACTGTTTTTT. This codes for CASSPTTATNEKLFF.